The T cell receptor beta chain described here comes from a study of blood T cell repertoires in COVID-19. As for the study in general: Samples of COVID-19 (acute and convalescent) were obtained from the United States, Italy and Spain. PBMCs, B-cell-depleted T cells, or T cells were the source of the cDNA or gDNA that made up the material.

As handled by the study authors: Estimated nucleated cell counts came from reference gene primer amplification. Some clones are missing from TCRdb's copy, which holds only in-frame ones; the method was immunoSEQ multiplex PCR. That table furnishes V, J and clone size, whereas the DNA furnished D and trimming. Among some 140,000 clones listed, approximately 85% were seen once. The CDR3 is made up of 13 amino acids. V lost 3 bases and J 3 bases, leaving 6 bases between the germline ends. The receptor comes from a human donor in a cohort sampled during active COVID-19. The sample consisted of peripheral blood. This rearrangement joins TRBV12-3 or TRBV12-4 to TRBJ2-1; D is possibly TRBD2 (5 bases). CDR3: CASSFGDYNEQFF. The DNA of the CDR3 is TGTGCCAGCAGTTTCGGGGACTACAATGAGCAGTTCTTC.